Below are 11 T cell receptor beta chains sequenced from a single sample in a study of identical twins. Via MiXCR, TCRdb re-called the 5' RACE reads, giving one row per CDR3 protein. The sample includes just under 650,000 distinct CDR3 sequences, under 8.5% of them seen just once. The sample was also reused in another study, on yellow fever vaccine responses in identical twins.

Sample: PBMCs. Every receptor here comes from a woman younger than 35 in good health.

The chain uses TRBV7-2 and TRBJ2-1; D gene uncertain. This CDR3 region has 15 residues. Germline CDR1 and CDR2: SGHTA and FQGNSA. Trimming shortened V by 5 bases and J by 3 bases, and 14 bases separated the two germline ends. In DNA form, the CDR3 reads TGTGCCAGCAGCCCTGGGCTTGCCTGCTACAATGAGCAGTTCTTC. As protein: CASSPGLACYNEQFF.

This sequence joins TRBV4-1 and TRBJ2-7; no clear D gene. V shed 1 base and J shed 0 bases, with 7 bases lying between them. Germline CDR1 MGHRA, CDR2 YSYEKL. This CDR3 comprises 14 residues. The CDR3 region is CASSQVRHSYEQYF. The CDR3 bases are TGCGCCAGCAGCCAAGTGCGACACTCCTACGAGCAGTACTTC.

The table lists this clonotype with many counts. The gene calls are TRBV12-3 or TRBV12-4 and TRBJ1-1; possible D gene TRBD1, 6 bases. The V gene lost 3 bases and the J gene lost 1 base, with 15 bases spanning the gap. The length of the CDR3 is 16 residues. Here the CDR3 reads CASSFKTGHWNTEAFF. DNA of the CDR3: TGTGCCAGCAGTTTCAAAACGGGACACTGGAACACTGAAGCTTTCTTT.

In this sample, this clonotype turned up a few times. This chain uses TRBV27 with TRBJ2-7; D perhaps matches TRBD2 (6 bases). Germline lookup yields CDR1 MNHEY and CDR2 SMNVEV (reference sequence). V gave up 2 bases and J gave up 7 bases, with 21 bases separating them. There are 16 residues in the CDR3. CDR3 in DNA: TGTGCCAGCAGTTTACAGGCAGGGAAGCCGGCGGGGGAGCAGTACTTC. As protein: CASSLQAGKPAGEQYF.

This clonotype has at least ten counts. The rearrangement joins TRBV12-3 or TRBV12-4 to TRBJ1-6; D unclear. This CDR3 spans 16 amino acids. Between the trimmed V and J ends, which lost 7 bases and 7 bases, there was a span of 20 bases. The CDR3 DNA is TGTGCCAGCACCCGGCCTAAATCAAAAGGGAATTCACCCCTCCACTTT. The encoded protein is CASTRPKSKGNSPLHF.

This clonotype was counted ten times or more. The chain couples TRBV3-1 to TRBJ1-3; no clear D gene. Germline V gene sequence: CDR1 LGHDT, CDR2 YNNKEL (reference sequence). There are 16 residues in the CDR3. V lost 0 bases to trimming and J lost 4 bases, with 13 bases between them. This chain's CDR3 is CASSQERGRRGNTIYF. The CDR3 nucleotides read TGTGCCAGCAGCCAAGAACGGGGTCGGAGGGGAAACACCATATATTTT. The whole variable domain, filled in from reference TRBV3-1 and TRBJ1-3, reads DTAVSQTPKYLVTQMGNDKSIKCEQNLGHDTMYWYKQDSKKFLKIMFSYNNKELIINETVPNRFSPKSPDKAHLNLHINSLELGDSAVYFCASSQERGRRGNTIYFGEGSWLTVV.

The table lists this clonotype with a few counts. V and J are TRBV5-1 and TRBJ2-7; tentative D call: TRBD1 (6 bases). CDR3 length: 15 amino acids. Germline V lookup: CDR1 SGHRS, CDR2 YFSETQ. V was pared by 1 base and J by 4 bases, with 15 bases between. The CDR3: CASSLFAGAGYEQYV. CDR3 bases: TGCGCCAGCAGCTTGTTCGCAGGGGCAGGATACGAGCAGTACGTC.

This clonotype appeared many times. This chain connects TRBV20-1 to TRBJ2-1, with D unclear. CDR3 length: 15 residues. Germline-derived CDR1 and CDR2 are DFQATT and SNEGSKA (reference sequence). The germline V and J ends were trimmed by 0 bases and 6 bases, with 15 bases remaining between them. The CDR3 reads CSARDNLRYVNEQFF. The CDR3 DNA sequence: TGCAGTGCTAGAGATAACTTGCGATATGTCAATGAGCAGTTCTTC.

With regard to this clonotype: It may be a read error: a sequence one base away is much more abundant. V gene TRBV7-2 combines with J gene TRBJ2-2, with no clear D. The length of the CDR3 is 11 residues. Germline CDR1 SGHTA, CDR2 FQGNSA. The V and J ends lost 2 bases and 9 bases respectively, with 4 bases between them. CDR3 bases: TGTGCCAGCAGCTTAACCAGGGAGCTGTTTTTT. Amino acid sequence: CASSLTRELFF.

This clonotype was picked up many times. This sequence joins TRBV12-3 or TRBV12-4 and TRBJ1-5; weak D call: TRBD1 (6 bases). The CDR3 has 15 residues. V dropped 1 base and J dropped 4 bases, with 11 bases sitting between them. The CDR3 DNA reads as TGTGCCAGCAGTTTAGGTGAGGGGGTTAATCAGCCCCAGCATTTT. Protein sequence: CASSLGEGVNQPQHF.

This clonotype has just a few counts. The genes are TRBV6-6 and TRBJ2-2; D is perhaps TRBD2 (7 bases). Per germline, CDR1 MNHNY and CDR2 SVGAGI (reference sequence). Trimming left V 2 bases short and J 9 bases short, with 10 bases between. The CDR3 is 13 amino acids. In DNA, the CDR3 is TGTGCCAGCAGTTACGGGGGGGGGCGGGAGCTGTTTTTT. It is translated as CASSYGGGRELFF.